The 22 T cell receptor beta chains in this list originate from one sample, sequenced in a study of blood T cells in healthy people across ages. Sample-barcoded 5' priming and a J-beta primer mix drove a second PCR of 7 to 11 cycles. A single record per CDR3 protein comes from TCRdb applying MiXCR to the 5' RACE reads. This table has just over 1 million distinct CDR3 sequences, 45% appearing once. Sequencing used blood. The origin of the receptors is a woman aged 60-75 years in good health.

Details on this clonotype: This likely comes from a read error, as the CDR3 has no conserved phenylalanine or tryptophan at its end. This rearrangement joins TRBV12-3 or TRBV12-4 to TRBJ2-5; 7 bases match TRBD1. With V trimmed by 4 bases and J by 1 base, 9 bases remained unmatched. This CDR3 is 16 amino acids long. The CDR3 loop reads CASSYPRQGRQETQYL. Here the CDR3 DNA reads TGTGCCAGCAGTTATCCCCGACAGGGCCGCCAAGAGACCCAGTACTTA.

In this sample, this clonotype turned up a few times. This rearrangement joins TRBV3-1 to TRBJ2-5; 9 positions agree with TRBD1. V was clipped by 2 bases and J by 4 bases; unmatched bases: 5. Looked up from germline, CDR1 is LGHDT and CDR2 is YNNKEL (reference sequence). The CDR3 has 15 residues. CDR3 sequence reads: CASSQNTGGRETQYF. For the CDR3, the DNA is TGTGCCAGCAGCCAAAATACAGGGGGCCGAGAGACCCAGTACTTC.

The CDR3 DNA reads TGCGCCAGCAGCCAATTCCGGGAAGATACGCAGTATTTT. Its protein product is CASSQFREDTQYF. The rearrangement joins TRBV4-1 to TRBJ2-3, with D possibly TRBD2 on 5 matching bases. The CDR3 totals 13 residues. CDR1 MGHRA and CDR2 YSYEKL come from the germline V gene. V dropped 2 bases and J dropped 5 bases, with 8 bases sitting between them.

Concerning this clonotype itself: An end of the junction differs from the germline gene, which may be a read error. This chain connects TRBV27 to TRBJ2-1; 11 nucleotides match TRBD2. Germline V gene lookup returns CDR1 MNHEY and CDR2 SMNVEV (reference sequence). The CDR3 sequence is 15 residues long. CDR3 in amino acids: CASSFSGRGSNEQFF. The CDR3 nucleotides are TGTGCCAGTAGTTTTAGCGGGAGGGGCTCCAATGAGCAGTTCTTC.

This clonotype was counted a few times. This chain uses TRBV11-2 with TRBJ2-4; tentatively, D is TRBD2 (5 bases). The germline gives CDR1 SGHAT, CDR2 FQNNGV. The V gene lost 1 base and the J gene lost 7 bases, with 14 bases spanning the gap. This CDR3 is built from 15 residues. CDR3 amino acids: CASSLGYGDGNIQYF. The CDR3, as DNA: TGTGCCAGCAGCTTAGGGTACGGGGATGGGAACATTCAGTACTTC.

The sample holds one count of this clonotype. V gene TRBV20-1 combines with J gene TRBJ2-7; 8 nucleotides align to TRBD1. The J call could be wrong; TRBJ2-5 is a better fit for the DNA end. This CDR3 has 14 amino acids. Germline V lookup: CDR1 DFQATT, CDR2 SNEGSKA (reference sequence). CDR3 protein: CSARGGRGRETQYF. The DNA for the CDR3 is TGCAGTGCTAGAGGGGGCAGGGGGCGTGAGACCCAGTACTTC.

The DNA for the CDR3 is TGTGCCAGCAGCTTAGCGTACAGGACGGTAGGGATCGGCTATGGCTACACCTTC. Residues: CASSLAYRTVGIGYGYTF. The chain carries TRBV7-2 and TRBJ1-2; D might be TRBD1 (5 bases). The length of the CDR3 is 18 residues. Germline CDR1 reads SGHTA; CDR2 reads FQGNSA. Between the trimmed V and J ends, which lost 0 bases and 4 bases, there was a span of 21 bases. Full variable domain (remainder filled in from reference TRBV7-2 and TRBJ1-2): GAGVSQSPSNKVTEKGKDVELRCDPISGHTALYWYRQSLGQGLEFLIYFQGNSAPDKSGLPSDRFSAERTGGSVSTLTIQRTQQEDSAVYLCASSLAYRTVGIGYGYTFGSGTRLTVV.

This clonotype was picked up a small number of times. The gene calls are TRBV9 and TRBJ2-5; either TRBD1 or TRBD2 may supply D (5 bases each). Trimming stripped 0 bases from V and 1 base from J, with 10 bases between. CDR1 is SGDLS, CDR2 YYNGEE, per germline. CDR3 length: 15 residues. The CDR3 sequence: CASSVAVGTQETQYF. As DNA, the CDR3 is TGTGCCAGCAGCGTAGCTGTAGGGACCCAAGAGACCCAGTACTTC.

This clonotype has only a few counts. V usage is TRBV7-2 and J usage is TRBJ2-5; unclear D gene. CDR1 SGHTA and CDR2 FQGNSA come from the germline V gene. The CDR3 sequence is 14 residues long. Trimming removed 1 base from V and 5 bases from J, with 11 bases in between. CDR3 loop: CASSLVVSRETQYF. Written as DNA, the CDR3 is TGTGCCAGCAGCTTAGTAGTCAGCCGGGAGACCCAGTACTTC.

This chain links TRBV29-1 with TRBJ2-2; TRBD2 aligns across 9 bases. Germline-derived CDR1 and CDR2 are SQVTM and ANQGSEA. This CDR3 has 13 residues. Trimming removed 5 bases from V and 7 bases from J; junction bases left unmatched: 5. The CDR3 loop reads CSVLREGSGELFF. CDR3 in DNA: TGCAGCGTTTTGCGGGAGGGAAGCGGGGAGCTGTTTTTT.

Many counts were recorded for this clonotype. This chain links TRBV27 with TRBJ2-4; 7 nucleotides align to TRBD1. Per the germline V gene, CDR1 is MNHEY and CDR2 is SMNVEV (reference sequence). With 3 bases clipped from V and 2 bases from J, the junction kept 7 bases outside the gene matches. CDR3 size: 16 residues. The CDR3 coding sequence is TGTGCCAGCAGTTTCGGCTTCAGGGGGTCCAAAAACATTCAGTACTTC. Its translation is CASSFGFRGSKNIQYF.

This chain joins TRBV6-6 and TRBJ2-4; no reliable D call. The better agreement between TRBJ2-5 and the DNA end casts doubt on the J call. The length of the CDR3 is 16 residues. Germline CDR1 MNHNY, CDR2 SVGAGI (reference sequence). The CDR3 region is CASSPTPVGLGETQYF. Here the CDR3 DNA reads TGTGCCAGCAGTCCAACCCCGGTGGGGTTAGGGGAGACCCAGTACTTC.

The V and J genes are TRBV12-3 or TRBV12-4 and TRBJ1-1, with D uncertain. The CDR3 sequence is 15 residues long. Trimming took 1 base from V and 4 from J, leaving 13 bases between them. DNA of the CDR3: TGTGCCAGCAGTTTAGGGCCTATCCGGGGCACTGAAGCTTTCTTT. Translation gives CASSLGPIRGTEAFF.

The rearrangement joins TRBV29-1 to TRBJ2-7; TRBD2 agrees at 10 bases. Germline V gene sequence: CDR1 SQVTM, CDR2 ANQGSEA. The CDR3 loop spans 16 amino acids. V trimming: 1 base; J trimming: 2 bases; junction bases outside the gene matches: 8. The CDR3 DNA is TGCAGCGTTGAAGGGGGGCTAGCGGGAGACACCTACGAGCAGTACTTC. It codes for CSVEGGLAGDTYEQYF.

This clonotype appeared a single time. The V and J genes are TRBV11-1 and TRBJ2-3; D might be TRBD1 (5 bases). This CDR3 has 16 residues. V gave up 4 bases and J gave up 4 bases, with 18 bases separating them. Germline V gene lookup returns CDR1 SGHAT and CDR2 FQDESV (reference sequence). The CDR3 region is CASSSQGGMVADTQYF. CDR3 coding DNA: TGTGCCAGCAGCTCGCAGGGTGGTATGGTCGCAGATACGCAGTATTTT. The full variable domain, completed using reference TRBV11-1 and TRBJ2-3, is EAEVAQSPRYKITEKSQAVAFWCDPISGHATLYWYRQILGQGPELLVQFQDESVVDDSQLPKDRFSAERLKGVDSTLKIQPAELGDSAMYLCASSSQGGMVADTQYFGPGTRLTVL.

The rearrangement uses TRBV29-1 and TRBJ2-3, with 9 nucleotides matching TRBD2. This CDR3 comprises 17 residues. V lost 2 bases to trimming and J lost 0 bases; unmatched junction nucleotides: 9. Looked up from germline, CDR1 is SQVTM and CDR2 is ANQGSEA. CDR3 sequence: CSVEPWIAGASTDTQYF. The CDR3 DNA follows: TGCAGCGTTGAACCGTGGATAGCGGGGGCAAGCACAGATACGCAGTATTTT.

This chain links TRBV20-1 with TRBJ2-7; the match to TRBD2 covers 12 bases. Germline loops: CDR1 DFQATT, CDR2 SNEGSKA (reference sequence). V gave up 3 bases and J gave up 1 base; unmatched junction bases: 4. The CDR3 is made up of 15 amino acids. CDR3 sequence reads: CSASQTSGSSYEQYF. The DNA of the CDR3 is TGCAGTGCTAGCCAGACTAGCGGGAGTTCCTACGAGCAGTACTTC.

This chain connects TRBV6-6 to TRBJ1-1, with a weak D call TRBD1 (6 bases). Germline lookup yields CDR1 MNHNY and CDR2 SVGAGI (reference sequence). The CDR3 is 15 residues long. V was pared by 5 bases and J by 5 bases, with 18 bases between. For the CDR3, the DNA is TGTGCCAGCAGTCAAACAGGGATGAGGAGTACTGAAGCTTTCTTT. This gives the protein CASSQTGMRSTEAFF.

CDR3: CASSLSPGVNTEAFF. CDR3 bases: TGCGCCAGCAGCTTGAGTCCGGGGGTTAACACTGAAGCTTTCTTT. This chain uses TRBV5-1 with TRBJ1-1; maybe TRBD1 (5 bases). The V and J ends lost 1 base and 2 bases respectively, with 12 bases between them. The CDR3 loop spans 15 amino acids. Germline lookup yields CDR1 SGHRS and CDR2 YFSETQ. The full variable domain, in which reference TRBV5-1 and TRBJ1-1 provide the parts outside the CDR3, is KAGVTQTPRYLIKTRGQQVTLSCSPISGHRSVSWYQQTPGQGLQFLFEYFSETQRNKGNFPGRFSGRQFSNSRSEMNVSTLELGDSALYLCASSLSPGVNTEAFFGQGTRLTVV.

V is TRBV7-9 and J is TRBJ1-2; D might be TRBD1 (6 bases). Germline V CDR1 and CDR2: SEHNR, FQNEAQ (reference sequence). V lost 5 bases and J lost 4, with 14 bases in between. The CDR3 loop spans 14 amino acids. CDR3: CASSPRQDSYGYTF. The CDR3 bases are TGTGCCAGCAGCCCGCGACAGGATAGCTATGGCTACACCTTC.

As DNA, the CDR3 is TGTGCCAGCAGTGCTAGCGGGCCATACAATGAGCAGTACTTC. As protein: CASSASGPYNEQYF. The chain joins TRBV6-4 to TRBJ2-7; 8 positions match TRBD2. This CDR3 is built from 14 residues. Trimming removed 4 bases from V and 7 bases from J; junction bases left unmatched: 9. Per the germline V gene, CDR1 is MRHNA and CDR2 is SNTAGT.

V and J are TRBV10-1 and TRBJ2-7; 7 bases are shared with TRBD2. CDR3 length equals 12 residues. The germline V gene has CDR1 WNHNN and CDR2 SYGVQD (reference sequence). With V trimmed by 6 bases and J by 9 bases, 8 bases remained unmatched. The CDR3: CASSLTSTGQYF. The CDR3 nucleotides are TGCGCCAGCAGCCTGACTAGCACCGGGCAGTACTTC.